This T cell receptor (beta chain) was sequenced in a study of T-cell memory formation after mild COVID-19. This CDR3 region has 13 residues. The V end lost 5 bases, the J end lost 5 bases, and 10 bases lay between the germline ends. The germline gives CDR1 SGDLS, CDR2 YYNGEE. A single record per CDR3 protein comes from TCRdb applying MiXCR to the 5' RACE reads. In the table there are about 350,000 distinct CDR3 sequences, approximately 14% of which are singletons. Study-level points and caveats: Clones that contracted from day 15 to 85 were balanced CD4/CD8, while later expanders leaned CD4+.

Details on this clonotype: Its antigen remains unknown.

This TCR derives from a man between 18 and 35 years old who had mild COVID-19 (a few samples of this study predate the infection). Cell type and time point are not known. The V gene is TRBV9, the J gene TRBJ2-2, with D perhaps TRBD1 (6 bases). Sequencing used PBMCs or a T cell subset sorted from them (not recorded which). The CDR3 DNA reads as TGTGCCAGCAGTGCAAGGGGGACCGGGGAGCTGTTTTTT. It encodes CASSARGTGELFF.